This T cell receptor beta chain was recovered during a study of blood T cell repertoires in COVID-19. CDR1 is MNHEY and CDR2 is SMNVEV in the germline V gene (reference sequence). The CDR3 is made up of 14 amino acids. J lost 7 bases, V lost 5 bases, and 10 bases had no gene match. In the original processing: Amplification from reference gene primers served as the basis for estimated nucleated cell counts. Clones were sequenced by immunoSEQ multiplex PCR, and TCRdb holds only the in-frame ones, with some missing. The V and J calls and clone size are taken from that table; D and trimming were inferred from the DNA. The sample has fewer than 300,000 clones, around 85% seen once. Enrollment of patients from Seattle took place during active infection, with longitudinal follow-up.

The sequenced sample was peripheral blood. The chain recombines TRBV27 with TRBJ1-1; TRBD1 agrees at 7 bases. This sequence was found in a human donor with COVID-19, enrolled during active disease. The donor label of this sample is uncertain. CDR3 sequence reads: CASSLRQGKGEAFF. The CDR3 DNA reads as TGTGCCAGCAGTCTACGACAGGGTAAAGGTGAAGCTTTCTTT.